Following are 10 T cell receptor beta chains from one sample sequenced in a study of T cell repertoires in ileal Crohn's disease. Some clones are missing from TCRdb's copy, which holds only in-frame ones; the method was immunoSEQ multiplex PCR. The repertoire holds 5,000 to 6,000 clones, with 80% to 90% as singletons. The sequencing input was ileal tissue. The receptors derive from an adult with Crohn's disease.

This clone was detected only a few times. J is TRBJ2-7 and V is TRBV28, with D uncertain. The V and J ends lost 2 bases and 2 bases respectively, with 10 bases between them. The CDR3 consists of 14 residues. From germline, CDR1 is MDHEN and CDR2 SYDVKM. The CDR3 reads CASSLGQVPYEQYF. The CDR3 DNA follows: TGTGCCAGCAGTTTAGGCCAGGTCCCCTACGAGCAGTACTTC. Together with reference TRBV28 and TRBJ2-7, the CDR3 gives the full variable domain: DVKVTQSSRYLVKRTGEKVFLECVQDMDHENMFWYRQDPGLGLRLIYFSYDVKMKEKGDIPEGYSVSREKKERFSLILESASTNQTSMYLCASSLGQVPYEQYFGPGTRLTVT.

This chain joins TRBV7-6 and TRBJ1-4; 9 nucleotides agree with TRBD1. In germline, CDR1 is SGHVS, CDR2 FNYEAQ. This CDR3 spans 18 amino acids. V trimming: 4 bases; J trimming: 3 bases; junction bases outside the gene matches: 12. CDR3 amino acids: CASSSRFTGGAANEKLFF. The DNA of the CDR3 is TGTGCCAGCAGCTCGCGCTTTACAGGGGGCGCGGCTAATGAAAAACTGTTTTTT.

This rearrangement joins TRBV30 to TRBJ1-6; D is ambiguous. Germline loops: CDR1 GTSNPN, CDR2 SVGIG (reference sequence). The CDR3 loop spans 13 amino acids. Deletions cut 2 bases from V and 8 bases from J, with 10 bases between. The CDR3 nucleotides read TGTGCCTGGAGTCCTACCCTATATTCACCCCTCCACTTT. It specifies CAWSPTLYSPLHF.

V is TRBV11-2 and J is TRBJ1-3; no clear D gene. The CDR3 contains 15 residues. Germline V lookup: CDR1 SGHAT, CDR2 FQNNGV. The ends were cut back, 2 bases at V and 0 bases at J, with 8 bases in the middle. The CDR3 DNA sequence: TGTGCCAGCAGCTTACAGTATATCTCTGGAAACACCATATATTTT. Residues: CASSLQYISGNTIYF.

This sequence joins TRBV6-6 and TRBJ2-4, with TRBD1 matching 9 bases. The length of the CDR3 is 16 residues. Germline CDR1 reads MNHNY; CDR2 reads SVGAGI (reference sequence). The junction had 7 bases not matched to a gene; V was cut back by 2 bases and J by 5 bases. CDR3 in DNA: TGTGCCAGCAGTTACCCCTGGACAGGGGATCAAAACATTCAGTACTTC. Residues: CASSYPWTGDQNIQYF.

The chain couples TRBV5-4 to TRBJ2-3; TRBD2 is a possible D gene (5 bases). CDR1 and CDR2 from the germline V gene are SGHNT and YYREEE (reference sequence). The CDR3 is 14 amino acids. V gave up 4 bases and J gave up 1 base, with 10 bases separating them. Here the CDR3 reads CASSQKLGTDTQYF. The CDR3 nucleotides are TGTGCCAGCAGCCAAAAACTAGGCACAGATACGCAGTATTTT. Complete variable domain (other parts from reference TRBV5-4 and TRBJ2-3): ETGVTQSPTHLIKTRGQQVTLRCSSQSGHNTVSWYQQALGQGPQFIFQYYREEENGRGNFPPRFSGLQFPNYSSELNVNALELDDSALYLCASSQKLGTDTQYFGPGTRLTVL.

This clone was seen a handful of times. The chain links TRBV7-2 to TRBJ1-3; D gene unclear. The CDR3 has 11 amino acids. Germline V gives CDR1 SGHTA, CDR2 FQGNSA. V lost 7 bases and J lost 5, with 6 bases in between. As DNA, the CDR3 is TGTGCCAGCACCAACAGAAACACCATATATTTT. This encodes CASTNRNTIYF. Together with reference TRBV7-2 and TRBJ1-3, the CDR3 gives the full variable domain: GAGVSQSPSNKVTEKGKDVELRCDPISGHTALYWYRQSLGQGLEFLIYFQGNSAPDKSGLPSDRFSAERTGGSVSTLTIQRTQQEDSAVYLCASTNRNTIYFGEGSWLTVV.

The CDR3 spells CASSQVRLTWEDNEKLFF. CDR3 sequence (DNA): TGTGCCAGCAGCCAAGTCCGGCTCACTTGGGAGGATAATGAAAAACTGTTTTTT. This chain connects TRBV4-2 to TRBJ1-4; D is uncertain. V lost 1 base, J lost 4 bases, and 19 bases lay in between. CDR1 is LGHNA and CDR2 is YNFKEQ in the germline V gene. There are 18 residues in the CDR3.

This chain joins TRBV5-1 and TRBJ2-3; D perhaps matches TRBD1 (6 bases). V lost 4 bases, J lost 2 bases, and 11 bases lay in between. CDR3 length: 14 amino acids. Germline CDR1 reads SGHRS; CDR2 reads YFSETQ. The CDR3 sequence: CASSGGVDTDTQYF. The DNA for the CDR3 is TGCGCCAGCAGCGGGGGCGTGGACACAGATACGCAGTATTTT.

J is TRBJ2-1 and V is TRBV11-3; 15 nucleotides align to TRBD2. Germline V gene sequence: CDR1 SGHNT, CDR2 YENEEA. Trimming removed 0 bases from V and 4 bases from J; junction bases left unmatched: 10. CDR3 length: 20 amino acids. CDR3 amino acids: CASSLEGGLAGGEGYNEQFF. CDR3 bases: TGTGCCAGCAGCTTAGAGGGGGGACTAGCGGGAGGCGAGGGTTACAATGAGCAGTTCTTC.